This entry concerns a single T cell receptor beta chain. The entry originates in a study of T cell responses to AZD1222 COVID-19 vaccine. Clones were read by immunoSEQ multiplex PCR, and TCRdb kept only the in-frame ones, dropping some. The sample lists 130,000 or so clones, 70% to 90% occurring once. With 6 bases removed from V and 0 bases from J, the gap between germline ends came to 12 bases. The length of the CDR3 is 15 residues. CDR1 and CDR2 from the germline V gene are MNHEY and SMNVEV (reference sequence). The V and J genes are TRBV27 and TRBJ2-1, with D possibly matching TRBD2 (6 bases). This TCR came from an adult in good health. The input for sequencing was peripheral blood, taken on day 0 of AZD1222 vaccination. In DNA, the CDR3 is TGTGCCAGCAGGCAGGACTACAACTCCTACAATGAGCAGTTCTTC. As protein: CASRQDYNSYNEQFF.